The clone carrying this T cell receptor (beta chain) was seen a single time. The target antigen is unknown. The data belong to a study of T cell responses to AZD1222 COVID-19 vaccine. Study results and caveats: Donors in the cohort were predominantly white British and more often female, and clonal diversity was possibly underestimated. As reported, nearly half of all spike-specific TCRs target variant regions that are unmutated. Of the AZD1222 recipients, only 5 or 6 were seropositive at baseline. Repertoire sampling happened only post peak T cell response.

The V and J ends lost 3 bases and 9 bases respectively, with 18 bases between them. The CDR3 length is 15 residues. Per the germline V gene, CDR1 is SNHLY and CDR2 is FYNNEI. Repertoires were generated with immunoSEQ multiplex PCR, while TCRdb's copy carries only in-frame clones and drops some. The sample includes fewer than 90,000 clones, 75% to 95% of them seen just once. This clonotype was obtained from an adult who received the AZD1222 COVID-19 vaccine. This chain joins TRBV2 and TRBJ1-5; the D is unclear. The sample in question was peripheral blood, obtained 28 days after the second AZD1222 dose. This CDR3 is CASSDVSGRVWPQHF. The CDR3 DNA follows: TGTGCCAGCAGTGATGTATCGGGGAGGGTATGGCCCCAGCATTTT. Drawing the rest from reference TRBV2 and TRBJ1-5, the complete variable domain is EPEVTQTPSHQVTQMGQEVILRCVPISNHLYFYWYRQILGQKVEFLVSFYNNEISEKSEIFDDQFSVERPDGSNFTLKIRSTKLEDSAMYFCASSDVSGRVWPQHFGDGTRLSIL.